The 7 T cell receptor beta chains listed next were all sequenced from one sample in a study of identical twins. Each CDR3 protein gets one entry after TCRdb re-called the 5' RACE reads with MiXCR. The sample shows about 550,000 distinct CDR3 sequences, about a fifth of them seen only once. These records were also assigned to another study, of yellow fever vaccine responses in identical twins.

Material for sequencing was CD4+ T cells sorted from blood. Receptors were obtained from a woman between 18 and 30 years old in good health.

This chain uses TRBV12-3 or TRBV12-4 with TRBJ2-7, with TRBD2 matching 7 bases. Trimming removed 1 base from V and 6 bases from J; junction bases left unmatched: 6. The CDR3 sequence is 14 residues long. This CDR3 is CASSLGLAAAEQYF. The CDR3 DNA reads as TGTGCCAGCAGTTTAGGGCTAGCGGCCGCCGAGCAGTACTTC.

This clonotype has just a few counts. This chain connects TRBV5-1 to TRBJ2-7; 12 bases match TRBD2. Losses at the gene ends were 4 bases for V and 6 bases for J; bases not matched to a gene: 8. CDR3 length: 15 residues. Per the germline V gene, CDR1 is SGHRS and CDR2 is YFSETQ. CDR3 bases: TGCGCCAGCAGCCAAGGACTAGCGGGAAGTTCCGAGCAGTACTTC. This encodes CASSQGLAGSSEQYF.

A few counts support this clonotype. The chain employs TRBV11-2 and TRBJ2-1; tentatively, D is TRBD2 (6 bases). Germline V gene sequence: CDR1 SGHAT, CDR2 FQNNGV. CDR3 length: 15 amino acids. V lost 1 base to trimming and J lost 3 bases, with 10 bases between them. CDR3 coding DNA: TGTGCCAGCAGCTTAGGGAGGGCCGTCTACAATGAGCAGTTCTTC. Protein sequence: CASSLGRAVYNEQFF. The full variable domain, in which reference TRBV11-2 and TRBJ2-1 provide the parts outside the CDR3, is EAGVAQSPRYKIIEKRQSVAFWCNPISGHATLYWYQQILGQGPKLLIQFQNNGVVDDSQLPKDRFSAERLKGVDSTLKIQPAKLEDSAVYLCASSLGRAVYNEQFFGPGTRLTVL.

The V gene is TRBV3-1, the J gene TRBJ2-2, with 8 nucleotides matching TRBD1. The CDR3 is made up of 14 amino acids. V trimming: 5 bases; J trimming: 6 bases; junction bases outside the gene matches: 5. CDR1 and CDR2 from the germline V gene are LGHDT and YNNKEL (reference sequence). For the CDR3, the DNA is TGTGCCAGCAGCGCCCGACAGGGGCCCGGGGAGCTGTTTTTT. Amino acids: CASSARQGPGELFF.

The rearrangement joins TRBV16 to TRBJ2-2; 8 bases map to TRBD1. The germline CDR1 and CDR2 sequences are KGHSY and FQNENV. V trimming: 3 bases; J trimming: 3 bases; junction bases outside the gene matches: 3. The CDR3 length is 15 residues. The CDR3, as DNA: TGTGCCAGCAGCCACCAGACAGGGGACACCGGGGAGCTGTTTTTT. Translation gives CASSHQTGDTGELFF.

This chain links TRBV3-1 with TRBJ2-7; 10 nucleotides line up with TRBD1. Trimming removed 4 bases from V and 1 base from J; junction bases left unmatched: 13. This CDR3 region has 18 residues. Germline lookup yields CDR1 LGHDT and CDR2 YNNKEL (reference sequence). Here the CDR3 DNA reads TGTGCCAGCAGCCCGAGACAGGGGGCGCCCCCATTTTCCTACGAGCAGTACTTC. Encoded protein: CASSPRQGAPPFSYEQYF.

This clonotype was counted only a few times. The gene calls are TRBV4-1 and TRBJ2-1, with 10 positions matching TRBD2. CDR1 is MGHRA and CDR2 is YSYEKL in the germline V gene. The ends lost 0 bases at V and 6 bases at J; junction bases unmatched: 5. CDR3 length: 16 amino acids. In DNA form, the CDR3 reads TGCGCCAGCAGCCAAGACCTAGCGGGAGTCGGCAATGAGCAGTTCTTC. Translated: CASSQDLAGVGNEQFF.